Below are 2 T cell receptor beta chains sequenced from a single sample in a study of patients and donors after allogeneic stem cell transplantation. One entry per CDR3 protein, called by TCRdb with MiXCR from the RT-PCR reads. The sample holds 410,000 or so distinct CDR3 sequences, more than 15% seen once. Sample: blood, either unsorted or a sorted T cell fraction (not recorded which). All receptors come from a human donor who was either an allogeneic HSCT recipient or a stem cell or donor lymphocyte infusion donor (not recorded which). It is not recorded whose cells these are; they may come from a transplant donor.

The J gene is TRBJ1-2, the V gene TRBV12-3 or TRBV12-4; D is uncertain. The CDR3 spans 12 residues. V lost 6 bases and J 7 bases, leaving 12 bases between the germline ends. CDR3 sequence (DNA): TGTGCCAGCAGCTATATCAAGGGTGGCTACACCTTC. It codes for CASSYIKGGYTF.

The CDR3 loop is CASNQGLRNIQYF. Here the CDR3 DNA reads TGTGCCAGCAATCAGGGCCTTAGAAACATTCAGTACTTC. This rearrangement joins TRBV2 to TRBJ2-4; maybe TRBD1 (5 bases). In germline, CDR1 is SNHLY, CDR2 FYNNEI. V dropped 7 bases and J dropped 6 bases, with 13 bases sitting between them. This CDR3 is 13 amino acids long. The full variable domain, rest sourced from reference TRBV2 and TRBJ2-4, is EPEVTQTPSHQVTQMGQEVILRCVPISNHLYFYWYRQILGQKVEFLVSFYNNEISEKSEIFDDQFSVERPDGSNFTLKIRSTKLEDSAMYFCASNQGLRNIQYFGAGTRLSVL.